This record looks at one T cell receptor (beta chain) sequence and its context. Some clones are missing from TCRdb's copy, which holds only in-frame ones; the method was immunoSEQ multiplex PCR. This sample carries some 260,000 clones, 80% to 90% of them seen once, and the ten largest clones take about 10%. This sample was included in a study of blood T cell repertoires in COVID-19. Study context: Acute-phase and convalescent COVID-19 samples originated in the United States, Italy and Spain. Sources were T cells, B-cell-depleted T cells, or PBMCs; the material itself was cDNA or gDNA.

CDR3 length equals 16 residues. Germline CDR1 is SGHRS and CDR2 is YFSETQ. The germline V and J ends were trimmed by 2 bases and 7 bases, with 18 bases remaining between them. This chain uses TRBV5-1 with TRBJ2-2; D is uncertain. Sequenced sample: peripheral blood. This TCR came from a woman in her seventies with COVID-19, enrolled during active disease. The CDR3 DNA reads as TGCGCCAGCAGCTTCTCGCGCAGGAATCATGTCGGGGAGCTGTTTTTT. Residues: CASSFSRRNHVGELFF. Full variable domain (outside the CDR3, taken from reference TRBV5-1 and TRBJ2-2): KAGVTQTPRYLIKTRGQQVTLSCSPISGHRSVSWYQQTPGQGLQFLFEYFSETQRNKGNFPGRFSGRQFSNSRSEMNVSTLELGDSALYLCASSFSRRNHVGELFFGEGSRLTVL.